This TCR beta chain originates from a study of tumor and adjacent non-tumor tissue in lung cancer. Study context: Stage I to III disease affected ten to eleven men and several women aged about 30 to 85.

TCRbeta libraries were built with three rounds of nested PCR, modified from ARM-PCR. TCRdb reprocessed the multiplex PCR reads with MiXCR, giving one entry per CDR3 protein. Of fewer than 120,000 distinct CDR3 sequences in the sample, 84% were seen once. Germline loops: CDR1 MNHEY, CDR2 SVGAGI. Trimming pared 3 bases from V and 2 bases from J, leaving 12 bases between. This CDR3 has 15 residues. No cell sorting was done before RNA was extracted from the tissue. Donors were chemotherapy-naive, newly diagnosed lung cancer surgical patients in China, August–late 2014. This clonotype was sampled from a man between 65 and 85 years old with non-small cell lung cancer. This sequence joins TRBV6-5 and TRBJ2-3; TRBD1 or TRBD2 may be the D gene (6 bases each). The sequenced sample was lung tumor tissue. For the CDR3, the DNA is TGTGCCAGCAGTTATTGGGGGGCTAACACAGATACGCAGTATTTT. It is translated as CASSYWGANTDTQYF.